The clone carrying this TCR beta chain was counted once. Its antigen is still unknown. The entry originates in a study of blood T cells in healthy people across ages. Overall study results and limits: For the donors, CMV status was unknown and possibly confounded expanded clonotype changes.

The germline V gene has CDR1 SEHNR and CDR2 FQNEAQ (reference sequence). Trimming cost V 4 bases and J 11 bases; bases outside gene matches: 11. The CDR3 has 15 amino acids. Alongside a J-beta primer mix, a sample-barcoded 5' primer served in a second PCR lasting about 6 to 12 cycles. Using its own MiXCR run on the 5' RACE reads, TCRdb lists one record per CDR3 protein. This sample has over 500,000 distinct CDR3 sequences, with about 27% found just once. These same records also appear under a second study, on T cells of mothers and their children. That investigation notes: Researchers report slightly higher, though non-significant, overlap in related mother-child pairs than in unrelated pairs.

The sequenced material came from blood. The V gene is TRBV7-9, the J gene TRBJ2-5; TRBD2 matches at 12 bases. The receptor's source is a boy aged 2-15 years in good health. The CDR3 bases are TGTGCCAGCAGCTCGGGACTAGCGGGTCTCGAGGGGCAGTACTTC. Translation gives CASSSGLAGLEGQYF.